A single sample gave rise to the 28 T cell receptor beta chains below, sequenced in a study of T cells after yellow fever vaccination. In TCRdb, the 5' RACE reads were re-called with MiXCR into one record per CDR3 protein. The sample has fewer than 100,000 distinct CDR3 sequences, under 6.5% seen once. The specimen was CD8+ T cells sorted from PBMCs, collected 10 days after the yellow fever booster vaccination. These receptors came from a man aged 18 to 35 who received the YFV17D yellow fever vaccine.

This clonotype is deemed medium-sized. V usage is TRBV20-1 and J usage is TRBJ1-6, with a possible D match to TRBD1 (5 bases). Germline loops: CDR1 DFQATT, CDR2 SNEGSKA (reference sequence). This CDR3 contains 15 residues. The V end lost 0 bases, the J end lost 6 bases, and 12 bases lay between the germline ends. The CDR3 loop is CSARDGGQINSPLHF. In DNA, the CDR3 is TGCAGTGCTAGAGATGGCGGACAAATTAATTCACCCCTCCACTTT.

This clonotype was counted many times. This CDR3 reads CASSSGTSVNEQFF. For the CDR3, the DNA is TGTGCCAGCAGCTCTGGGACTAGCGTCAATGAGCAGTTCTTC. The genes are TRBV7-9 and TRBJ2-1; 10 positions agree with TRBD2. The CDR3 runs 14 residues. V shed 4 bases and J 6 bases; nucleotides not matched to a gene: 3. Germline V gene data show CDR1 as SEHNR and CDR2 as FQNEAQ (reference sequence).

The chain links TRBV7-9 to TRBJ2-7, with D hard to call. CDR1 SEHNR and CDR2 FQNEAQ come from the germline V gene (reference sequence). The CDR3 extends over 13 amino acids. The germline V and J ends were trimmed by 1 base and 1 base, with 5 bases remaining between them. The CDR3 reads CASSLESSYEQYF. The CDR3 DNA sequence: TGTGCCAGCAGCTTAGAATCTTCCTACGAGCAGTACTTC.

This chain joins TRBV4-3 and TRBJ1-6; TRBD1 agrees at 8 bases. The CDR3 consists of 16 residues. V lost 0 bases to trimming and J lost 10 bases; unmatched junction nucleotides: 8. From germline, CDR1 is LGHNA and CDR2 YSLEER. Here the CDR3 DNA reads TGCGCCAGCAGCCAAGATCTGGGCAGGGGGCTGTCACCCCTCCACTTT. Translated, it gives CASSQDLGRGLSPLHF.

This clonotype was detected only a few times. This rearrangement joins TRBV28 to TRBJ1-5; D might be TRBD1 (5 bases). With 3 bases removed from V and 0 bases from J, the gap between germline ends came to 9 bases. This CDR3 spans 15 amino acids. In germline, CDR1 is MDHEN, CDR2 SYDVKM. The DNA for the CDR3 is TGTGCCAGCAGTTTGCAGGGCCATAGCAATCAGCCCCAGCATTTT. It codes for CASSLQGHSNQPQHF.

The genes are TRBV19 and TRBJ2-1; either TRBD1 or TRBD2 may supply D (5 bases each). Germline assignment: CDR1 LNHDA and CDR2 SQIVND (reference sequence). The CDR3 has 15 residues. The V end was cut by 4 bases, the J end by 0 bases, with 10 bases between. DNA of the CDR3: TGTGCCAGTAGTACGGGGACCTCCTCCTACAATGAGCAGTTCTTC. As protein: CASSTGTSSYNEQFF.

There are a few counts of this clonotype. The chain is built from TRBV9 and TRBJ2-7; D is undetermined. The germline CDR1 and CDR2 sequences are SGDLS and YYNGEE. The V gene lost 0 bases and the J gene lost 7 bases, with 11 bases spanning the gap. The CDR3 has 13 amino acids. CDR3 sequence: CASSVGGWQEQYF. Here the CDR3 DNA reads TGTGCCAGCAGCGTAGGGGGATGGCAAGAGCAGTACTTC.

CDR3 sequence reads: CASSLLGTYEQYF. Written as DNA, the CDR3 is TGCGCCAGCAGCTTGCTAGGAACATACGAGCAGTACTTC. The V call is TRBV5-1, the J call TRBJ2-7; D is ambiguous. The germline CDR1 and CDR2 sequences are SGHRS and YFSETQ. V was pared by 1 base and J by 4 bases, with 9 bases between. This CDR3 is built from 13 residues.

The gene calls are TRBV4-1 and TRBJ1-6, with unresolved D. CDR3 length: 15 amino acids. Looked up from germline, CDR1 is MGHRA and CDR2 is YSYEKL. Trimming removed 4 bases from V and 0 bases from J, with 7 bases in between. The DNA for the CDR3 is TGCGCCAGCAGCCTTCGACCCTCCTATAATTCACCCCTCCACTTT. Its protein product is CASSLRPSYNSPLHF.

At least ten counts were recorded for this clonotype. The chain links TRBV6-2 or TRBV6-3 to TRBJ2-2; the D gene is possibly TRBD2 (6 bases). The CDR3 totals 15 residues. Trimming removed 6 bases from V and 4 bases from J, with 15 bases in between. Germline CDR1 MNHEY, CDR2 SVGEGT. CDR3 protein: CASREGREATGELFF. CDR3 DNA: TGTGCCAGCAGAGAGGGTAGGGAGGCCACCGGGGAGCTGTTTTTT.

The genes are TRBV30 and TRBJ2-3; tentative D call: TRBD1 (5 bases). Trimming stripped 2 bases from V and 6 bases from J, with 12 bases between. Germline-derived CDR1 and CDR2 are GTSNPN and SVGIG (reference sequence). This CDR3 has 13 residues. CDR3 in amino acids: CAWSKGAADTQYF. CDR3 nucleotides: TGTGCCTGGAGTAAAGGGGCGGCGGATACGCAGTATTTT.

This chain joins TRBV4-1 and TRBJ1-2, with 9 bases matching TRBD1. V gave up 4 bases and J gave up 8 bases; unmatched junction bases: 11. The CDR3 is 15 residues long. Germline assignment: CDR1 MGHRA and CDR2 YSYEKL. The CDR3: CASSRQSGQGWGYTF. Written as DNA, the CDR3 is TGCGCCAGCAGCCGACAATCGGGACAGGGTTGGGGCTACACCTTC.

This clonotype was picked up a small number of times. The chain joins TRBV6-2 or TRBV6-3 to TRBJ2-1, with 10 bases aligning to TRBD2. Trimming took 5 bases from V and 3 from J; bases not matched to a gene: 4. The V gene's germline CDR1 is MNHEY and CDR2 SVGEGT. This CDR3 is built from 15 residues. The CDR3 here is CASSRTSGFYNEQFF. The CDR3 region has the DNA TGTGCCAGCAGTCGGACTAGCGGATTCTACAATGAGCAGTTCTTC.

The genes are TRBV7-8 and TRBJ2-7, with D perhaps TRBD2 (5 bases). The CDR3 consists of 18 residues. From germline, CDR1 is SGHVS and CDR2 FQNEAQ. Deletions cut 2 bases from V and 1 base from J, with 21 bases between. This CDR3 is CASSLSSGGRGSSYEQYF. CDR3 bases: TGTGCCAGCAGCTTATCCTCTGGAGGCCGGGGATCATCCTACGAGCAGTACTTC.

CDR3 sequence reads: CASSYSGDYQPQHF. In nucleotides, the CDR3 is TGTGCCAGCAGTTACTCAGGCGACTATCAGCCCCAGCATTTT. This rearrangement joins TRBV6-6 to TRBJ1-5; D call uncertain. V was cut by 0 bases and J by 5 bases, with 8 bases left in between. Germline V gives CDR1 MNHNY, CDR2 SVGAGI (reference sequence). The CDR3 runs 14 residues.

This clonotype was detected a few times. CDR3 region: CASTQGPSVSSYNEQFF. In DNA form, the CDR3 reads TGTGCCAGCACACAGGGGCCGTCCGTGAGCTCCTACAATGAGCAGTTCTTC. The chain uses TRBV6-5 and TRBJ2-1; TRBD1 matches 7 bases. The length of the CDR3 is 17 residues. V trimming: 7 bases; J trimming: 0 bases; junction bases outside the gene matches: 12. In germline, CDR1 is MNHEY, CDR2 SVGAGI.

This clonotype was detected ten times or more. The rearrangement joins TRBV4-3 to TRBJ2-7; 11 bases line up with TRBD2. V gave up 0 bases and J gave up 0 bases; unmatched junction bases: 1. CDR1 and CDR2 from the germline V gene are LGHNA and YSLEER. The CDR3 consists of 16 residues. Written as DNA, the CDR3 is TGCGCCAGCAGCCAAGATCTAGCGGGGGGCTCCTACGAGCAGTACTTC. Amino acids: CASSQDLAGGSYEQYF.

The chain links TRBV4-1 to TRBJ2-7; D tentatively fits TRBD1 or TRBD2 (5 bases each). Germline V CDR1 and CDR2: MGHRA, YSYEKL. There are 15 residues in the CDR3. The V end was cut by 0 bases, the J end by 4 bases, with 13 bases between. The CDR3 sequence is CASSQEWDLYYEQYV. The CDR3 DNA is TGCGCCAGCAGCCAAGAGTGGGACCTATATTACGAGCAGTACGTC.

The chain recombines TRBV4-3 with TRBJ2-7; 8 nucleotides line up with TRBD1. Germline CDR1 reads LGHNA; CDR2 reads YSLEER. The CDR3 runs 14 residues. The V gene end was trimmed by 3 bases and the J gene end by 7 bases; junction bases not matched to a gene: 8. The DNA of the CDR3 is TGCGCCAGCAGCCAGAAAACAGGGGGTCGGGAGCAGTACTTC. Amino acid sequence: CASSQKTGGREQYF.

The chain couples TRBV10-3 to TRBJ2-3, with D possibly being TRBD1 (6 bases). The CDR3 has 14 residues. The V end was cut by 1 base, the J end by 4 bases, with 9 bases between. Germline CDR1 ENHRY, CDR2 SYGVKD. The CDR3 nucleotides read TGTGCCATCAGTGAGTACAGGGAAGCAGATACGCAGTATTTT. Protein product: CAISEYREADTQYF.

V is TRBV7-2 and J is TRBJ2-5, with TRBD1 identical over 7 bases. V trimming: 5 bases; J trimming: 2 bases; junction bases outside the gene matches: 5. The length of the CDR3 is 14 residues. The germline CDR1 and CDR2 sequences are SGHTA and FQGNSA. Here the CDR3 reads CASSPRGRQETQYF. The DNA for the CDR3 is TGTGCCAGCAGCCCTAGGGGGCGTCAAGAGACCCAGTACTTC.

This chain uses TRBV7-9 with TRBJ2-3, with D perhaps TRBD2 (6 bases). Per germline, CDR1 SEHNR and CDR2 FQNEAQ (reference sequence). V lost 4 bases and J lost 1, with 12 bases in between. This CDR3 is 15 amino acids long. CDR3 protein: CASSSGEAGTDTQYF. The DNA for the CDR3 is TGTGCCAGCAGCTCGGGGGAAGCTGGCACAGATACGCAGTATTTT.

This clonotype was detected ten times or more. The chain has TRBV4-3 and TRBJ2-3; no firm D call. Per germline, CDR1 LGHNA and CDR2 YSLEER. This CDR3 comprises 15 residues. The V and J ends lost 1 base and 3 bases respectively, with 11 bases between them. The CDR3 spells CASSQGLQLTDTQYF. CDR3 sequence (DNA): TGCGCCAGCAGCCAAGGCTTACAATTGACAGATACGCAGTATTTT.

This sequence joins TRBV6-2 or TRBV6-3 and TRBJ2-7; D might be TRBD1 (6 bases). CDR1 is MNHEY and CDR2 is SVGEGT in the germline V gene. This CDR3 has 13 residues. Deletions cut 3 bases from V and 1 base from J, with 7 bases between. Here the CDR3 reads CASSYGTSYEQYV. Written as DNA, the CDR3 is TGTGCCAGCAGTTATGGGACATCCTACGAGCAGTACGTC.

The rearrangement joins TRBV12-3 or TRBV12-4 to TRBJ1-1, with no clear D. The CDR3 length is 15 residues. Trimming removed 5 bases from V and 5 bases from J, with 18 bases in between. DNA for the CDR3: TGTGCCAGCAGTCCCCGGATGAAGGGTGGGACTGAAGCTTTCTTT. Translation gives CASSPRMKGGTEAFF.

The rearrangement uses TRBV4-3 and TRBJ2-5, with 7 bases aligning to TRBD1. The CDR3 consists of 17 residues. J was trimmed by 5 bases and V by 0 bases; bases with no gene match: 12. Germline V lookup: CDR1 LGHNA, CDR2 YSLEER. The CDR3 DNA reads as TGCGCCAGCAGCCAAGAGTCTCGGACAGGAGGCCTCGAGACCCAGTACTTC. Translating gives CASSQESRTGGLETQYF.

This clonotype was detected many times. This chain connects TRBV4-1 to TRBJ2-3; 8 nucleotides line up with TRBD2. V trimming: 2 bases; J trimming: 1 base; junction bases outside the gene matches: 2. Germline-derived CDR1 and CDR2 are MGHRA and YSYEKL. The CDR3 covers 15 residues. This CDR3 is CASSQSGGGTDTQYF. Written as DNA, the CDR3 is TGCGCCAGCAGCCAATCGGGGGGGGGCACAGATACGCAGTATTTT.

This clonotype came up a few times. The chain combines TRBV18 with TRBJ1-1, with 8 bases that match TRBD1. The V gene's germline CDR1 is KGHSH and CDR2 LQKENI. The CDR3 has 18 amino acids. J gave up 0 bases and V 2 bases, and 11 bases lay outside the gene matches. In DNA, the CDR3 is TGTGCCAGCTCACCAGGCGACAGGGGAATGGATATGAACACTGAAGCTTTCTTT. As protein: CASSPGDRGMDMNTEAFF.